Reported below is one TCR beta chain. Original analysis: Amplification of reference gene primers provided the estimated nucleated cell counts. Only in-frame clones appear in the TCRdb table, and some are missing; sequencing was by immunoSEQ multiplex PCR. That table supplies the V and J calls and clone size; D and trimming were determined from the DNA. The table lists some 85,000 clones, 65% to 80% of them singletons. Germline CDR1 reads LNHNV; CDR2 reads YYDKDF (reference sequence). This CDR3 spans 14 amino acids. Trimming took 8 bases from V and 5 from J; bases not matched to a gene: 8. The sample originates from a study of blood T cell repertoires in COVID-19. Across the whole study: Acute-phase and convalescent COVID-19 samples originated in the United States, Italy and Spain.

The sequence derives from a human donor in a cohort sampled during active COVID-19. The chain employs TRBV15 and TRBJ2-2; TRBD2 agrees at 7 bases. The specimen sequenced was peripheral blood. CDR3 sequence reads: CATGAGAKTGELFF. CDR3 bases: TGTGCCACCGGGGCGGGAGCAAAAACCGGGGAGCTGTTTTTT.